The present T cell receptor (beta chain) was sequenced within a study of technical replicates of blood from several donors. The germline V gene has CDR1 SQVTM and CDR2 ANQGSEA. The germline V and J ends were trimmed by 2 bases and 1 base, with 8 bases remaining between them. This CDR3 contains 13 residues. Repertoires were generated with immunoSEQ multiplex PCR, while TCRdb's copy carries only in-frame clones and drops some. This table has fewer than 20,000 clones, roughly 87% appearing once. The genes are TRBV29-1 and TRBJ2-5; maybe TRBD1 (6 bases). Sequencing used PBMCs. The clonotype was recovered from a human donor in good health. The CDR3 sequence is CSVEPDSQETQYF. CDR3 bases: TGCAGCGTTGAACCGGACAGCCAAGAGACCCAGTACTTC.